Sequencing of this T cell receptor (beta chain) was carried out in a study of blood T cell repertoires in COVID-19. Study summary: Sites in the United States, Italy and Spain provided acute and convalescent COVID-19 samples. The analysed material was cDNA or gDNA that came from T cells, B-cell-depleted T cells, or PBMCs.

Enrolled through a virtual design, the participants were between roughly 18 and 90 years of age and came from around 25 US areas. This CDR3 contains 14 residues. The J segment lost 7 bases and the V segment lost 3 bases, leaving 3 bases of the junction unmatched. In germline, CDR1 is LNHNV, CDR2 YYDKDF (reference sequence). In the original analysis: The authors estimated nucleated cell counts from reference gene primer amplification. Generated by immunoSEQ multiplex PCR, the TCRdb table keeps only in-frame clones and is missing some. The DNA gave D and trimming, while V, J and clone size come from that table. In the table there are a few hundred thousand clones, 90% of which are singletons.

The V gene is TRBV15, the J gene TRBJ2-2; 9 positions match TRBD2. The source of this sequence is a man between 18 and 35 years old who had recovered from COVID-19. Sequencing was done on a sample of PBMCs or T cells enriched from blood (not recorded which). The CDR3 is CATSSLLAGGELFF. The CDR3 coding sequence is TGTGCCACCAGCAGTTTACTAGCGGGCGGGGAGCTGTTTTTT.